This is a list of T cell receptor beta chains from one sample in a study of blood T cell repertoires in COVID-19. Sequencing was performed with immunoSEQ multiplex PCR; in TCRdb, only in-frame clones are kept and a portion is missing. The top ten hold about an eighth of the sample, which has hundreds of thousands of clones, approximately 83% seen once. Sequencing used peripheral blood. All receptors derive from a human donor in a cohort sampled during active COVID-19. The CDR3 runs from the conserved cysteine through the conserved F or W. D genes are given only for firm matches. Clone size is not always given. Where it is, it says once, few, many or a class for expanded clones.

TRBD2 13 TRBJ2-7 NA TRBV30 TGTGCCTGGCAAGCGGGAAACCCCTACGAGCAGTACTTC CAWQAGNPYEQYF
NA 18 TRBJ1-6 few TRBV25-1 TGTGCCAGCAGTGAATATAAGAGAAGGTTCGGCAGCCGGGAAGCCCTCCACTTT CASSEYKRRFGSREALHF
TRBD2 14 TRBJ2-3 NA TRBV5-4 TGTGCCAGCTGTCTAGCGGGATCCACAGATACGCAGTATTTT CASCLAGSTDTQYF
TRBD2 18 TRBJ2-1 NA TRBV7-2 TGTGCCAGCAGTCACCGGAGTAAGAGCGGGAGCACCTACAATGAGCAGTTCTTC CASSHRSKSGSTYNEQFF
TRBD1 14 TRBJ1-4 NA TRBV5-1 TGCGCCAGCAGCACAGGGGGCCAAGGTGAAAAACTGTTTTTT CASSTGGQGEKLFF
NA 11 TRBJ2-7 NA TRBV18 TGTGCCAGCTCCCATCGGTACGAGCAGTACTTC CASSHRYEQYF
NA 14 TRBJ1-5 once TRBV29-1 TGCAGCGTTCGAGGGACTAATAGCAATCAGCCCCAGCATTTT CSVRGTNSNQPQHF
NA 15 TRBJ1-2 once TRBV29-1 TGCAGCGTTGTTCCCTCCTTACAGCCGAACTATGGCTACACCTTC CSVVPSLQPNYGYTF
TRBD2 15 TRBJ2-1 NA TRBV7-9 TGTGCCAGCAGCTCCGGACTAGCGGGAGTAAGTGAGCAGTTCTTC CASSSGLAGVSEQFF
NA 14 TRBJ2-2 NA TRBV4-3 TGCGCCAGCAGCCAAGAGGGGAGGCGCGGGGAGCTGTTTTTT CASSQEGRRGELFF
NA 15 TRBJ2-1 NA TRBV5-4 TGTGCCAGCAGCCCCGAACCGGGGACCTACAATGAGCAGTTCTTC CASSPEPGTYNEQFF
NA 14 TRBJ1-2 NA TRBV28 TGTGCCAGCAGTTCACGACTAGGGAACTATGGCTACACCTTC CASSSRLGNYGYTF
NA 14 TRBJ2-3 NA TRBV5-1 TGCGCCAGCGCGCTTGTGGAAGCGACAGATACGCAGTATTTT CASALVEATDTQYF
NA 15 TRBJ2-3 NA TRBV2 TGTGCCAGCAGGAGGAGACTCCCCTCCCCAGATACGCAGTATTTT CASRRRLPSPDTQYF
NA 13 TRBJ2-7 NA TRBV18 TGTGCCAGCTCACCAAACAGAGCGGGCGAGCAGTACTTC CASSPNRAGEQYF
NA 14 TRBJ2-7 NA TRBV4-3 TGCGCCAGCAGCCAAGCGGCAGGTATCTACGAGCAGTACTTC CASSQAAGIYEQYF
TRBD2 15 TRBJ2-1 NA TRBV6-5 TGTGCCAGCAGTTACACGGGACTAGCGGGAGGTGAGCAGTTCTTC CASSYTGLAGGEQFF
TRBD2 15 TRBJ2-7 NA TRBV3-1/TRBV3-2 TGTGCCAGCAGCCAAGGACTAGCGGGTCACTACGAGCAGTACTTC CASSQGLAGHYEQYF
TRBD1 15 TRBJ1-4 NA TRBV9 TGTGCCAGCAGCGACCGGGACAGGGCAGATGAAAAACTGTTTTTT CASSDRDRADEKLFF
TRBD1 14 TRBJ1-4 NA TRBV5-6 TGTGCCAGCAGCTTAGGACAGGTTAATGAAAAACTGTTTTTT CASSLGQVNEKLFF
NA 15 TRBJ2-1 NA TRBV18 TGTGCCAGCTCACCGATATCGACTGCAACCAATGAGCAGTTCTTC CASSPISTATNEQFF
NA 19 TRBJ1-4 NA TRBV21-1 TGTGCCAGCAGCGACTTCCGGGGGAGGAGGAGTAAAACTAATGAAAAACTGTTTTTT CASSDFRGRRSKTNEKLFF
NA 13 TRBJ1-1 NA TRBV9 TGTGCCAGCAGCGAACAGTTGAACACTGAAGCTTTCTTT CASSEQLNTEAFF
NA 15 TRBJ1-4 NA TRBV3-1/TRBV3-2 TGTGCCAGCAGCCACACAGGGATAACTAATGAAAAACTGTTTTTT CASSHTGITNEKLFF
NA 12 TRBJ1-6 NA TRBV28 TGTGCCAGCAGTCGCAGGGGTTCACCCCTCCACTTT CASSRRGSPLHF
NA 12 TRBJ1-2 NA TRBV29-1 TGCAGCGTTGAAGGTTCGGTACATGGCTACACCTTC CSVEGSVHGYTF
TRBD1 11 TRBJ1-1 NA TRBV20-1 TGCAGTGCTAGAGCAGAACTCGACAGGGGGTTT CSARAELDRGF
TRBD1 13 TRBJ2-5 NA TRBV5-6 TGTGCCAGCAGGGACGGACAGGGCGGGACCCAGTACTTC CASRDGQGGTQYF
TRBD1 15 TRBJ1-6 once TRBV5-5 TGTGCCAGCAGCCTCTGGGACAGTTATAATTCACCCCTCCACTTT CASSLWDSYNSPLHF
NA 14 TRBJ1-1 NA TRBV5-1 TGCGCCAGCAGCTTGGGGCAGGGATGGGATGAAGCTTTCTTT CASSLGQGWDEAFF
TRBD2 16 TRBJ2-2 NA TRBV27 TGTGCCAGCAGTAAGACTAGCGGGGCTGCGGGCGGGGAGCTGTTTTTT CASSKTSGAAGGELFF
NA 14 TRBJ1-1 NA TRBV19 TGTGCCAGTAGTGTACAGGGACGGGGCACTGAAGCTTTCTTT CASSVQGRGTEAFF
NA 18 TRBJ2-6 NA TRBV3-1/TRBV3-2 TGTGCCAGCAGCCAACAGGGGACCCTCCTCTCTGGGGCCAACGTCCTGACTTTC CASSQQGTLLSGANVLTF